A selection of T cell receptor beta chains follows, all from one sample in a study of shared T cell receptors in the human thymus. Assay used: immunoSEQ multiplex PCR; TCRdb lists only in-frame clones, some missing. This table holds over 350,000 clones, roughly 94% found once. Sequencing was done on a sample of thymocytes. The receptors come from a human donor. Each CDR3 is given with its conserved first and last residue. Each record gives: CDR3 protein, CDR3 DNA, J gene, clone size, V gene, D gene. A D gene is named only where the DNA matches it firmly. Size is omitted from some rows. Given values are once, few, many or a class for expanded clones.

CASSLSEKLFF,TGTGCCAGCAGCTTATCTGAAAAACTGTTTTTT,TRBJ1-4,NA,TRBV7-8,NA
CSVDGGGRLTDTQYF,TGCAGCGTTGATGGCGGGGGGCGTCTAACAGATACGCAGTATTTT,TRBJ2-3,NA,TRBV29-1,TRBD2
CASSWTSGYTDTQYF,TGTGCCAGCAGCTGGACTAGCGGCTACACAGATACGCAGTATTTT,TRBJ2-3,NA,TRBV6-5,TRBD2
CSVEEERGTGQGWSDTQYF,TGCAGCGTTGAAGAAGAGAGGGGGACAGGACAGGGGTGGTCAGATACGCAGTATTTT,TRBJ2-3,NA,TRBV29-1,TRBD1
CASSPAGEGRGETQYF,TGTGCCAGCAGCCCCGCCGGGGAGGGCCGAGGTGAGACCCAGTACTTC,TRBJ2-5,once,TRBV21-1,NA
CASSPGLAGVADTQYF,TGTGCTAGCAGCCCCGGACTAGCGGGAGTGGCAGATACGCAGTATTTT,TRBJ2-3,NA,TRBV7-7,TRBD2
CSARRRYEQYF,TGCAGTGCTAGAAGACGCTACGAGCAGTACTTC,TRBJ2-7,NA,TRBV20-1,NA
CASSPRRTSGSSTDTQYF,TGTGCCAGCAGCCCCCGACGGACTAGCGGCTCTAGCACAGATACGCAGTATTTT,TRBJ2-3,NA,TRBV7-9,TRBD2
CASRPGVRTEAFF,TGTGCCAGCAGACCCGGCGTAAGAACTGAAGCTTTCTTT,TRBJ1-1,once,TRBV25-1,NA
CASSPNGYGYTF,TGTGCCAGCAGTCCTAATGGCTATGGCTACACCTTC,TRBJ1-2,NA,TRBV7-6,NA
CASSPPWDQPQHF,TGTGCCAGCTCACCACCGTGGGATCAGCCCCAGCATTTT,TRBJ1-5,few,TRBV18,NA
CATSRAAREVTYEQYF,TGTGCCACCAGCAGAGCTGCGAGGGAAGTGACCTACGAGCAGTACTTC,TRBJ2-7,NA,TRBV15,NA
CASRAGQPDQPQHF,TGCGCCAGCAGGGCGGGACAGCCTGATCAGCCCCAGCATTTT,TRBJ1-5,NA,TRBV10-2,TRBD1
CASSKTSGPFLSLSGANVLTF,TGTGCCAGCAGCAAGACTAGCGGGCCCTTTCTTTCTCTCTCTGGGGCCAACGTCCTGACTTTC,TRBJ2-6,NA,TRBV28,TRBD2
CASQTQAKVYNEQFF,TGTGCCAGCCAAACCCAGGCCAAGGTTTACAATGAGCAGTTCTTC,TRBJ2-1,NA,TRBV28,NA
CASSLCSQGEGYTF,TGTGCCAGCAGTTTATGCTCCCAGGGAGAAGGCTACACCTTC,TRBJ1-2,NA,TRBV27,NA
CASSPWTGGAGNQPQHF,TGTGCCAGCAGTCCGTGGACAGGGGGCGCCGGCAATCAGCCCCAGCATTTT,TRBJ1-5,NA,TRBV28,TRBD1
CASSPGETQYF,TGTGCCAGCTCACCTGGAGAGACCCAGTACTTC,TRBJ2-5,NA,TRBV18,NA
CASSLAEYEQFF,TGTGCCAGCAGCTTGGCGGAGTACGAGCAGTTCTTC,TRBJ2-1,NA,TRBV5-6,NA
CASSEATQGRTGELFF,TGTGCCAGCAGTGAAGCGACCCAGGGGCGCACCGGGGAGCTGTTTTTT,TRBJ2-2,few,TRBV6-1,NA
CASSNGQLLTGELFF,TGCGCCAGCAGTAACGGACAGCTCCTCACCGGGGAGCTGTTTTTT,TRBJ2-2,NA,TRBV23-1,NA
CASSLAAGAPNSYEQYF,TGTGCCAGCAGCTTGGCCGCAGGGGCTCCTAACTCCTACGAGCAGTACTTC,TRBJ2-7,NA,TRBV5-6,NA
CASSLGGLANPYEQYF,TGCGCCAGCAGCTTAGGGGGACTAGCGAACCCCTACGAGCAGTACTTC,TRBJ2-7,NA,TRBV5-1,TRBD2
CASSRGQGYTEAFF,TGTGCCAGCAGCCGGGGACAGGGGTACACTGAAGCTTTCTTT,TRBJ1-1,once,TRBV7-8,TRBD1
CSVESTTLSYEQYF,TGCAGCGTTGAGTCGACGACACTCTCCTACGAGCAGTACTTC,TRBJ2-7,NA,TRBV29-1,NA